These T cell receptor beta chains were read from a single sample in a study of blood T cells in healthy people across ages. TCRdb reprocessed the 5' RACE reads with MiXCR, giving one entry per CDR3 protein. The repertoire holds some 1 million distinct CDR3 sequences, 40% to 50% seen once, with approximately 17% in the top ten. Material for sequencing was blood. These receptors originate from a woman in her sixties in good health. The CDR3 runs from the conserved cysteine through the conserved F or W. The size field is filled for only some rows; it gives once, few, many or a size class.

TRBJ2-1,TRBV7-9,-,CASSLPRVEKFF
TRBJ2-7,TRBV27,few,CASGLAGGIYEQYF
TRBJ1-1,TRBV20-1,-,CSASPGSSRDTEAFF
TRBJ2-1,TRBV25-1,few,CASSQGQGGTYNEQFF
TRBJ2-7,TRBV30,-,CAGSHGSYEQYF
TRBJ1-1,TRBV11-2,-,CASSLETPHSTEAFF
TRBJ2-5,TRBV9,-,CASSATGGWETQYF
TRBJ2-7,TRBV14,-,CASSQEWGRCVFYEQYF
TRBJ2-1,TRBV3-1,-,CASSQANPIRDEQFF
TRBJ2-5,TRBV29-1,-,CSVVGPPGGETQYF
TRBJ1-6,TRBV12-3/TRBV12-4,once,CASSPHIGSYNSPLHF
TRBJ2-7,TRBV20-1,few,CSASAEYEQYF
TRBJ2-5,TRBV7-9,few,CASSSQLAGEETQYF
TRBJ2-7,TRBV5-1,-,CASSPRTGTSCEQYF
TRBJ2-1,TRBV3-1,-,CASSQWREGANNEQFF
TRBJ2-1,TRBV7-9,-,CASSLAGTGHNERFF
-,TRBV10-3,-,CAIREQGVGYEQYF
TRBJ1-1,TRBV27,-,CASTSGTGGFMNTEAFF
TRBJ2-7,TRBV27,few,CASRWGGPSYEQYF
TRBJ1-2,TRBV6-2/TRBV6-3,few,CASSFPRVSGGYGYTF
TRBJ2-1,TRBV21-1,few,CARQPTSGIVNEQFF
TRBJ2-3,TRBV5-1,-,CASSLGIAGDTQYF
-,TRBV27,-,CASSPGTSARDTQHF
-,TRBV10-3,once,CAITGREYNEQYF
TRBJ2-1,TRBV2,-,CASSDGEQSLKFF
TRBJ1-1,TRBV20-1,few,CSAINQDRPYTEAFF